One TCR beta chain is described in this entry. Its specificity is not known. This entry belongs to a study of blood T cells in healthy people across ages. Study at large: About one barcoded beta molecule per two T cells was captured by template switching.

The junction had 8 bases not matched to a gene; V was cut back by 0 bases and J by 14 bases. This CDR3 has 15 amino acids. Germline V gives CDR1 MGHRA, CDR2 YSYEKL. Study outcomes and limitations: For the donors, CMV status was unknown and possibly confounded expanded clonotype changes. Roughly linearly, TCR beta diversity per million T cells fell as age increased. Leaving the PBMCs unsorted stopped any conclusive comparison of naive versus antigen-experienced cells.

With a J-beta primer mix and a sample-barcoded 5' primer, a second PCR ran roughly 6 to 11 cycles. MiXCR, run by TCRdb on the 5' RACE reads, gives a single entry per CDR3 protein. This table holds roughly 1,800,000 distinct CDR3 sequences, 49% found once. The sample was blood. V gene TRBV4-1 combines with J gene TRBJ2-1; 12 bases are a match to TRBD2. The receptor comes from a woman aged 40 to 49 in good health. The CDR3 sequence is CASSQDGLAGGSKFF. Written as DNA, the CDR3 is TGCGCCAGCAGCCAAGACGGGCTAGCGGGGGGGAGCAAGTTCTTC.